This is a list of T cell receptor beta chains from one sample in a study of identical twins. TCRdb re-called the 5' RACE reads through MiXCR, storing one row per CDR3 protein. The sample carries 140,000 to 150,000 distinct CDR3 sequences, under 4.5% recorded once. Sequenced: memory T cells sorted from blood. The receptor source for this set is a man aged 18-30 years in good health. Both conserved end residues are part of each CDR3. A D gene is named only where the DNA matches it firmly. Clone sizes are given selectively: once, few, many, or a class where the clone is expanded.

j_gene: TRBJ1-5; d_gene: -; abundance: -; v_gene: TRBV19; CDR3aa: CASSSDGRNQPQHF; CDR3nt: TGTGCCAGTTCATCCGACGGACGCAATCAGCCCCAGCATTTT
j_gene: TRBJ2-7; d_gene: TRBD2; abundance: many; v_gene: TRBV20-1; CDR3aa: CSARGILAGGLNSYEQYF; CDR3nt: TGCAGTGCTAGAGGGATACTAGCGGGAGGCCTAAACTCCTACGAGCAGTACTTC
j_gene: TRBJ2-6; d_gene: -; abundance: many; v_gene: TRBV6-1; CDR3aa: CASRPSGANVLTF; CDR3nt: TGTGCCTCAAGGCCGTCTGGGGCCAACGTCCTGACTTTC
j_gene: TRBJ1-5; d_gene: TRBD1; abundance: many; v_gene: TRBV5-1; CDR3aa: CASSLAGQGQPQHF; CDR3nt: TGCGCCAGCAGCTTAGCGGGACAGGGGCAGCCCCAGCATTTT
j_gene: TRBJ1-5; d_gene: -; abundance: many; v_gene: TRBV3-1; CDR3aa: CASSQAGLGQPQHF; CDR3nt: TGTGCCAGCAGCCAAGCAGGGTTGGGTCAGCCCCAGCATTTT
j_gene: TRBJ2-4; d_gene: TRBD1; abundance: many; v_gene: TRBV4-1; CDR3aa: CASRKGPGTGGKNIQYF; CDR3nt: TGCGCCAGCAGGAAGGGTCCCGGGACAGGGGGCAAAAACATTCAGTACTTC
j_gene: TRBJ2-1; d_gene: TRBD2; abundance: many; v_gene: TRBV12-3/TRBV12-4; CDR3aa: CASSLSSGIGGEQFF; CDR3nt: TGTGCCAGCAGTTTATCTAGCGGGATCGGAGGTGAGCAGTTCTTC
j_gene: TRBJ2-3; d_gene: -; abundance: -; v_gene: TRBV5-1; CDR3aa: CASSLGVNTDTQYF; CDR3nt: TGCGCCAGCAGCTTAGGGGTAAACACAGATACGCAGTATTTT
j_gene: TRBJ2-5; d_gene: -; abundance: many; v_gene: TRBV12-3/TRBV12-4; CDR3aa: CASSSNRDPQETQYF; CDR3nt: TGTGCCAGCAGTTCCAACCGGGACCCCCAAGAGACCCAGTACTTC
j_gene: TRBJ2-3; d_gene: -; abundance: many; v_gene: TRBV29-1; CDR3aa: CSGAGFVGDTQYF; CDR3nt: TGCAGCGGGGCAGGGTTCGTCGGAGATACGCAGTATTTT
j_gene: TRBJ1-1; d_gene: TRBD1; abundance: many; v_gene: TRBV19; CDR3aa: CASGGQAPRNTEAFF; CDR3nt: TGTGCCAGCGGGGGACAGGCCCCGCGGAACACTGAAGCTTTCTTT
j_gene: TRBJ1-1; d_gene: TRBD1; abundance: many; v_gene: TRBV7-9; CDR3aa: CASSLGTGGEAFF; CDR3nt: TGTGCCAGCAGCTTAGGGACAGGGGGTGAAGCTTTCTTT
j_gene: TRBJ2-3; d_gene: -; abundance: many; v_gene: TRBV2; CDR3aa: CASKPRVSTDTQYF; CDR3nt: TGTGCCAGCAAGCCCCGGGTGAGCACAGATACGCAGTATTTT
j_gene: TRBJ1-1; d_gene: TRBD1; abundance: many; v_gene: TRBV2; CDR3aa: CASRLGQFYTEAFF; CDR3nt: TGTGCCAGCAGGCTGGGACAGTTCTACACTGAAGCTTTCTTT
j_gene: TRBJ2-7; d_gene: -; abundance: many; v_gene: TRBV6-5; CDR3aa: CASSYEGLPWDEQYF; CDR3nt: TGTGCCAGCAGTTACGAGGGGCTCCCTTGGGACGAGCAGTACTTC
j_gene: TRBJ1-2; d_gene: -; abundance: few; v_gene: TRBV30; CDR3aa: CAWTIGNYGYTF; CDR3nt: TGTGCCTGGACAATAGGGAACTATGGCTACACCTTC
j_gene: TRBJ2-3; d_gene: TRBD2; abundance: many; v_gene: TRBV4-2; CDR3aa: CASSQAGGLGLTDTQYF; CDR3nt: TGTGCCAGCAGCCAAGCGGGGGGGCTTGGGCTGACAGATACGCAGTATTTT
j_gene: TRBJ1-5; d_gene: -; abundance: few; v_gene: TRBV19; CDR3aa: CASRRATGQPQHF; CDR3nt: TGTGCCAGCCGCCGGGCCACGGGTCAGCCCCAGCATTTT
j_gene: TRBJ2-5; d_gene: -; abundance: many; v_gene: TRBV7-9; CDR3aa: CASSLVVRQETQYF; CDR3nt: TGTGCCAGCAGCTTAGTGGTCAGACAAGAGACCCAGTACTTC
j_gene: TRBJ2-7; d_gene: TRBD1; abundance: many; v_gene: TRBV20-1; CDR3aa: CSASNSQGAYEQYF; CDR3nt: TGCAGTGCTAGTAACTCCCAGGGGGCTTACGAGCAGTACTTC
j_gene: TRBJ2-2; d_gene: TRBD1; abundance: many; v_gene: TRBV5-1; CDR3aa: CASSLALGTGKGTGELFF; CDR3nt: TGCGCCAGCAGCTTGGCGTTAGGGACAGGGAAAGGCACCGGGGAGCTGTTTTTT
j_gene: TRBJ2-2; d_gene: -; abundance: many; v_gene: TRBV12-3/TRBV12-4; CDR3aa: CASSFQGGELFF; CDR3nt: TGTGCCAGCAGTTTTCAGGGCGGGGAGCTGTTTTTT
j_gene: TRBJ2-5; d_gene: TRBD2; abundance: many; v_gene: TRBV24-1; CDR3aa: CATSAGTARGTSQETQYF; CDR3nt: TGTGCCACCAGTGCGGGGACGGCGCGGGGGACTAGCCAAGAGACCCAGTACTTC
j_gene: TRBJ1-5; d_gene: -; abundance: many; v_gene: TRBV12-3/TRBV12-4; CDR3aa: CASRLSGGLNQPQHF; CDR3nt: TGTGCCAGCAGGCTGAGCGGCGGCCTCAATCAGCCCCAGCATTTT
j_gene: TRBJ1-5; d_gene: -; abundance: few; v_gene: TRBV6-2/TRBV6-3; CDR3aa: CASSYGTNQPQHF; CDR3nt: TGTGCCAGCAGTTACGGGACAAATCAGCCCCAGCATTTT
j_gene: TRBJ1-2; d_gene: -; abundance: many; v_gene: TRBV9; CDR3aa: CASSASGAETNYGYTF; CDR3nt: TGTGCCAGCAGCGCCTCTGGGGCAGAAACTAACTATGGCTACACCTTC
j_gene: TRBJ2-7; d_gene: -; abundance: many; v_gene: TRBV7-2; CDR3aa: CASSFLKLASSEQYF; CDR3nt: TGTGCCAGCAGCTTTCTAAAACTGGCGAGCAGCGAGCAGTACTTC
j_gene: TRBJ1-6; d_gene: -; abundance: many; v_gene: TRBV6-1; CDR3aa: CASSPGGYNSPLHF; CDR3nt: TGTGCCAGCAGCCCGGGGGGCTATAATTCACCCCTCCACTTT
j_gene: TRBJ2-2; d_gene: TRBD2; abundance: many; v_gene: TRBV6-1; CDR3aa: CASSVTSVNTGELFF; CDR3nt: TGTGCCAGCAGTGTAACTAGCGTGAACACCGGGGAGCTGTTTTTT
j_gene: TRBJ2-1; d_gene: -; abundance: many; v_gene: TRBV19; CDR3aa: CASSISRGKQFF; CDR3nt: TGTGCCAGTAGTATCTCTAGAGGGAAGCAGTTCTTC
j_gene: TRBJ2-7; d_gene: -; abundance: many; v_gene: TRBV29-1; CDR3aa: CTAGGPGYEQYF; CDR3nt: TGCACCGCCGGGGGACCCGGCTACGAGCAGTACTTC
j_gene: TRBJ1-1; d_gene: -; abundance: many; v_gene: TRBV10-3; CDR3aa: CAISGSPFGSGTENTEAFF; CDR3nt: TGTGCCATCAGTGGGTCCCCCTTCGGTTCCGGGACGGAGAACACTGAAGCTTTCTTT
j_gene: TRBJ1-1; d_gene: -; abundance: few; v_gene: TRBV5-1; CDR3aa: CASSLQGVLNTEAFF; CDR3nt: TGCGCCAGCAGCTTACAGGGAGTTTTGAACACTGAAGCTTTCTTT
j_gene: TRBJ1-2; d_gene: TRBD1; abundance: many; v_gene: TRBV27; CDR3aa: CASSFHGGQGAPNYGYTF; CDR3nt: TGTGCCAGCAGTTTCCACGGGGGACAGGGGGCGCCCAACTATGGCTACACCTTC
j_gene: TRBJ1-6; d_gene: TRBD1; abundance: many; v_gene: TRBV6-1; CDR3aa: CASRGLRGSPLHF; CDR3nt: TGTGCCAGCAGGGGCCTCAGGGGGTCACCCCTCCACTTT
j_gene: TRBJ2-4; d_gene: -; abundance: many; v_gene: TRBV4-3; CDR3aa: CASSQDSENIQYF; CDR3nt: TGCGCCAGCAGCCAAGATTCTGAAAACATTCAGTACTTC
j_gene: TRBJ1-2; d_gene: -; abundance: many; v_gene: TRBV30; CDR3aa: CAWSADVDYGYTF; CDR3nt: TGTGCCTGGAGCGCGGACGTAGACTATGGCTACACCTTC
j_gene: TRBJ2-2; d_gene: -; abundance: -; v_gene: TRBV20-1; CDR3aa: CSVHTSELFF; CDR3nt: TGCAGTGTCCACACGTCGGAGCTGTTTTTT
j_gene: TRBJ1-5; d_gene: -; abundance: many; v_gene: TRBV2; CDR3aa: CASMRGNSNQPQHF; CDR3nt: TGTGCCAGCATGCGGGGAAATAGCAATCAGCCCCAGCATTTT
j_gene: TRBJ2-3; d_gene: -; abundance: many; v_gene: TRBV30; CDR3aa: CAWIPGPSTDTQYF; CDR3nt: TGTGCCTGGATCCCAGGACCTAGCACAGATACGCAGTATTTT
j_gene: TRBJ2-3; d_gene: TRBD1; abundance: many; v_gene: TRBV6-2/TRBV6-3; CDR3aa: CASSRPPGQGADTQYF; CDR3nt: TGTGCCAGCAGCCGGCCCCCGGGACAGGGGGCAGATACGCAGTATTTT
j_gene: TRBJ1-2; d_gene: -; abundance: many; v_gene: TRBV2; CDR3aa: CASRGDGIYGYTF; CDR3nt: TGTGCCAGCAGGGGGGACGGGATCTATGGCTACACCTTC